This TCR beta chain originates from a study of response to subunit inactivated influenza vaccine (dated by TCRdb to the late 2010s). With regard to the full study: Deep quantitative T cell receptor repertoire profiling was used in the study to track responses to a trivalent subunit inactivated influenza vaccine.

Findings and caveats that apply to the study as a whole: It was suggested by the authors that each seasonal influenza vaccination may recruit only a limited number of new T cells.

The CDR3 measures 13 amino acids from cysteine to phenylalanine. Only CDR3 DNA remains: 39 bases, in frame from the first base. CDR1 is given as DFQATT and CDR2 as SNEGSKA, both from the germline V gene (reference sequence). Trimming costs V 0 bases and J 4 bases, and their ends lie 9 bases apart. This clonotype came up a few times. The antigen this receptor binds is unknown. Base qualities are not recorded, but no much larger clone differs from it by a single base. The library came from RT-PCR. The sequencer was an Illumina HiSeq 2500. TCRdb ran its own pipeline on the public reads, namely fastp trimming at Q25 and MiXCR clone calling, and kept in-frame beta chains. Each entry is one CDR3 protein sequence, shown with its most common DNA and genes. Across this sample there are around 530,000 distinct CDR3 sequences, with roughly 10% seen only once. Jointly, the top ten make up roughly a tenth of the sample.

Sample: PBMCs from blood, taken on the day of vaccination. The chain is assembled from TRBV20-1 and TRBJ2-5, with an unclear D gene assignment. The TCR was taken from a man aged 50 to 60 who received an inactivated influenza vaccine. Donor details come from another sample of the same person, matched by shared clones. DNA sequence: TGCAGTGCTAGAGATCTTATGACAGAGACCCAGTACTTC. Its coded protein is CSARDLMTETQYF.